The sequence of this T cell receptor (beta chain) was determined in a study of T cells in Graves' hyperthyroidism and ophthalmopathy. Points from the study as a whole: Researchers found most expanded thyroid clonotypes above 0.001 in blood as well.

This clonotype was counted ten times or more. Its antigen is currently unknown. RNA transcripts gave rise to amplified TCR beta CDR3 regions. HTBI primers were employed in a first-round RT-PCR of the TCR CDR3. MiXCR, run by TCRdb on the multiplex PCR reads, gives a single entry per CDR3 protein. The sample yields approximately 520,000 distinct CDR3 sequences, approximately 24% seen once. Germline V gene lookup returns CDR1 PRHDT and CDR2 FYEKMQ (reference sequence). With 5 bases clipped from V and 5 bases from J, the junction kept 9 bases outside the gene matches. The CDR3 loop spans 15 amino acids. The chain joins TRBV13 to TRBJ2-5; 9 nucleotides line up with TRBD2. The sequence was obtained from a woman aged 25 to 39 with Graves' ophthalmopathy. The source material was blood. The CDR3 region is CASSIDLAGMETQYF. The CDR3, as DNA: TGTGCCAGCAGCATTGACCTAGCGGGGATGGAGACCCAGTACTTC.